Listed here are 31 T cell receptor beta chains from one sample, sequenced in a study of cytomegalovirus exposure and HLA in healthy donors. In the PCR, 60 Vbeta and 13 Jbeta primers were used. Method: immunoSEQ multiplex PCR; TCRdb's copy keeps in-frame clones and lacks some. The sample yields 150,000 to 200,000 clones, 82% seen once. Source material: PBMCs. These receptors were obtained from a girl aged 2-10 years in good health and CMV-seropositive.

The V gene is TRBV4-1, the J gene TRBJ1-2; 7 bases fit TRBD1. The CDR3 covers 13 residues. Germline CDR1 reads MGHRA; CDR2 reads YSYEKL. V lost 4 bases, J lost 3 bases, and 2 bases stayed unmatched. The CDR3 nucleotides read TGCGCCAGCAGCCGAGACAGGGACTATGGCTACACCTTC. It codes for CASSRDRDYGYTF.

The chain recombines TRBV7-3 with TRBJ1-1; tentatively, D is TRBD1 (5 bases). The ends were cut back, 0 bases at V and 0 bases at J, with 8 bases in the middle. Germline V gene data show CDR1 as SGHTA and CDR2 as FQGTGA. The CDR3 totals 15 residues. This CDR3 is CASSLTGLMNTEAFF. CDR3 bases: TGTGCCAGCAGCTTAACGGGACTCATGAACACTGAAGCTTTCTTT. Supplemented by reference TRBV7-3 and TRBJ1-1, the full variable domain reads GAGVSQTPSNKVTEKGKYVELRCDPISGHTALYWYRQSLGQGPEFLIYFQGTGAADDSGLPNDRFFAVRPEGSVSTLKIQRTERGDSAVYLCASSLTGLMNTEAFFGQGTRLTVV.

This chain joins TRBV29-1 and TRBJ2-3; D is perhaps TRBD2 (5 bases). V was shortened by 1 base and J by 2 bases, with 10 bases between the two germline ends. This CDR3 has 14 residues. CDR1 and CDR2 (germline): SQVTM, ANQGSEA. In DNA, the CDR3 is TGCAGCGTTGAAGGGTTGGACTCCACAGATACGCAGTATTTT. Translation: CSVEGLDSTDTQYF.

The CDR3: CASSEGDRGRQPQHF. CDR3 nucleotide sequence: TGTGCCAGCAGTGAAGGGGACAGGGGGAGACAGCCCCAGCATTTT. V and J are TRBV6-1 and TRBJ1-5, with TRBD1 matching over 11 bases. The J segment lost 7 bases and the V segment lost 1 base, leaving 3 bases of the junction unmatched. The germline gives CDR1 MNHNS, CDR2 SASEGT. The CDR3 is 15 residues long.

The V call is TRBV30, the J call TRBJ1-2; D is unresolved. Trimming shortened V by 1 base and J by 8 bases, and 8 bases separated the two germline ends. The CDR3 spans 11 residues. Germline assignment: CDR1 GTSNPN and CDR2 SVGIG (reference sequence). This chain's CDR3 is CAWSGGYGYTF. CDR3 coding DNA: TGTGCCTGGAGTGGAGGGTACGGCTACACCTTC.

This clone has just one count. The CDR3 sequence: CASSWGGSETQYF. The CDR3 nucleotides read TGTGCCAGCAGTTGGGGCGGGAGTGAGACCCAGTACTTC. The rearrangement links TRBV28 to TRBJ2-5; 7 bases agree with TRBD2. Germline V gene data show CDR1 as MDHEN and CDR2 as SYDVKM. V lost 4 bases to trimming and J lost 5 bases; unmatched junction nucleotides: 4. CDR3 length: 13 amino acids.

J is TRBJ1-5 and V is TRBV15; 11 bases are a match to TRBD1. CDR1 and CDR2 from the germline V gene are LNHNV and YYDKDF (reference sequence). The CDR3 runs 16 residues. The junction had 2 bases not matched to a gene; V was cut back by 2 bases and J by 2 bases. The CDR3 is CATSRRTGGGNQPQHF. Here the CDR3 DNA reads TGTGCCACCAGCAGAAGGACAGGGGGCGGCAATCAGCCCCAGCATTTT.

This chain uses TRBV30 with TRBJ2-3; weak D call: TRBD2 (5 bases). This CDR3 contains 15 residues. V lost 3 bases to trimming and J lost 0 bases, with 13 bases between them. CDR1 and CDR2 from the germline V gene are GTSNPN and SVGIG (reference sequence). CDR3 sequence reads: CAWSHKWESTDTQYF. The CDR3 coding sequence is TGTGCCTGGAGCCATAAGTGGGAGAGCACAGATACGCAGTATTTT.

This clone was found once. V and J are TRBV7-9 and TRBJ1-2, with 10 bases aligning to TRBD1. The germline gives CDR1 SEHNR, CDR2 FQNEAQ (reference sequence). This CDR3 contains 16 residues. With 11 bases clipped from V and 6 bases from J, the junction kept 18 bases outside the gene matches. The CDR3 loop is CAGETGTGALRDGYTF. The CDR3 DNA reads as TGTGCCGGGGAAACCGGGACAGGGGCTCTAAGGGATGGCTACACCTTC.

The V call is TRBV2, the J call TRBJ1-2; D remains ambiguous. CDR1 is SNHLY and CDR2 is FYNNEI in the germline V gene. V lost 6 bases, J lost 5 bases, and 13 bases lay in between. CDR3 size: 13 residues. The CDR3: CASRAGVLYGYTF. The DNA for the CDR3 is TGTGCCAGCAGGGCCGGGGTCCTTTATGGCTACACCTTC.

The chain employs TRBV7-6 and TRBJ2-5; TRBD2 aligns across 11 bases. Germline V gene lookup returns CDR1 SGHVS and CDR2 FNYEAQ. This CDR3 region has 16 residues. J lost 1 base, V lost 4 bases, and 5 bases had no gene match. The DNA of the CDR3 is TGTGCCAGCAGCTCCGCTAGCGGGAGGTCCCAAGAGACCCAGTACTTC. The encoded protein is CASSSASGRSQETQYF.

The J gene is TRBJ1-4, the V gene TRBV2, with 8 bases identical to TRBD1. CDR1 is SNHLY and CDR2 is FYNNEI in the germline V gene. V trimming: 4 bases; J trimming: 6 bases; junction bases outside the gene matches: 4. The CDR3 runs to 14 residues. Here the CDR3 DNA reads TGTGCCAGCAGTGTGACAGGGGATCATGAAAAACTGTTTTTT. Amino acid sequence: CASSVTGDHEKLFF. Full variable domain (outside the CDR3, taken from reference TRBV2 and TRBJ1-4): EPEVTQTPSHQVTQMGQEVILRCVPISNHLYFYWYRQILGQKVEFLVSFYNNEISEKSEIFDDQFSVERPDGSNFTLKIRSTKLEDSAMYFCASSVTGDHEKLFFGSGTQLSVL.

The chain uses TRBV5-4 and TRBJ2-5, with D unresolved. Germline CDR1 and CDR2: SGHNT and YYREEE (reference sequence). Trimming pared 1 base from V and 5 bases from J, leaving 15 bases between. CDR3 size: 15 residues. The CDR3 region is CASSLSQAREETQYF. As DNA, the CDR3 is TGTGCCAGCAGCTTGAGCCAGGCTCGTGAGGAGACCCAGTACTTC.

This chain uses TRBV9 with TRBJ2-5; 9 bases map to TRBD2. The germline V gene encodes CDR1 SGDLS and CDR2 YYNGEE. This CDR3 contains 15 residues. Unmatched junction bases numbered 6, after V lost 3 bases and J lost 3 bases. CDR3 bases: TGTGCCAGCAGCGCGGGCGGGAGGGGGGAAGAGACCCAGTACTTC. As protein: CASSAGGRGEETQYF.

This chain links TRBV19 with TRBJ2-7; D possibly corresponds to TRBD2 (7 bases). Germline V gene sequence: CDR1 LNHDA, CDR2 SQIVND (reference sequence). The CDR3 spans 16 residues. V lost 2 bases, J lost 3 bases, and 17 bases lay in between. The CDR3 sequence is CASSILPRGAVYEQYF. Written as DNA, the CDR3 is TGTGCCAGTAGTATACTTCCACGGGGGGCGGTCTACGAGCAGTACTTC.

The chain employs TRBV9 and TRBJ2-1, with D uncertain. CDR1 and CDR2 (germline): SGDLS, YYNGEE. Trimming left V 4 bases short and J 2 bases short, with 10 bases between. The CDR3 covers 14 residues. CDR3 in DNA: TGTGCCAGCAGCCCTCAACCTACCTACAATGAGCAGTTCTTC. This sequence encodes CASSPQPTYNEQFF.

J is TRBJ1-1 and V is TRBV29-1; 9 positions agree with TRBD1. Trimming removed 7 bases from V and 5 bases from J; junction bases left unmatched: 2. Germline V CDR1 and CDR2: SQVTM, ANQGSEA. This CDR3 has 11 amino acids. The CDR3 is CSGDRETEAFF. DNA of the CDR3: TGCAGCGGGGACAGGGAAACTGAAGCTTTCTTT.

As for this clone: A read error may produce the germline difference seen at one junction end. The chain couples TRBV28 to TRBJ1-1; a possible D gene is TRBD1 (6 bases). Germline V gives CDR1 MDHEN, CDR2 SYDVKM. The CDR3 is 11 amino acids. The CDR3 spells CATAKRRGSAF. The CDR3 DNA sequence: TGTGCCACCGCAAAAAGAAGGGGGTCGGCCTTT.

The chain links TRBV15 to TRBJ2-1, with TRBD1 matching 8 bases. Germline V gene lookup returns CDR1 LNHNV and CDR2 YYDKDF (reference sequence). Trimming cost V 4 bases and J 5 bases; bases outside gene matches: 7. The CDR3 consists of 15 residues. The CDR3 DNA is TGTGCCACCAGCACCACGGGACAGGTAGACAATGAGCAGTTCTTC. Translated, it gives CATSTTGQVDNEQFF.

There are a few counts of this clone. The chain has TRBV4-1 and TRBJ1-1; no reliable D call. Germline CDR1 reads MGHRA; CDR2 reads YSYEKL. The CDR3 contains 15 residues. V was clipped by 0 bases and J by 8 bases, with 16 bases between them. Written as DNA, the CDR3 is TGCGCCAGCAGCCAAGACGGGAAGGGCTTATCAGAAGCTTTCTTT. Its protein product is CASSQDGKGLSEAFF.

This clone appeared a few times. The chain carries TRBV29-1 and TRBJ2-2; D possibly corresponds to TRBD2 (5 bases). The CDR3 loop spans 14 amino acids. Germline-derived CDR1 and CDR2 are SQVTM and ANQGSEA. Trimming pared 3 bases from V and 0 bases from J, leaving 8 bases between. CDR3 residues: CSVDGIANTGELFF. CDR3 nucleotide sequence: TGCAGCGTTGACGGGATCGCGAACACCGGGGAGCTGTTTTTT.

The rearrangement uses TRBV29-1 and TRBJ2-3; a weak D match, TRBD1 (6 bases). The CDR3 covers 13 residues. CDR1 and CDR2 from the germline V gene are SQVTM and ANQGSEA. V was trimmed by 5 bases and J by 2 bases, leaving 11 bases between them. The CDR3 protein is CSVRQGYTDTQYF. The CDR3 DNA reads TGCAGCGTTCGGCAGGGGTACACAGATACGCAGTATTTT.

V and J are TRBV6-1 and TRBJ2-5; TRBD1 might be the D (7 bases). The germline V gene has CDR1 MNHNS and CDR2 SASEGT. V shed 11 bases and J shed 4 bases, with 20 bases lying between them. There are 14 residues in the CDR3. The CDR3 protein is CASAGGPAGETQYF. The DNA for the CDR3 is TGTGCCTCAGCAGGGGGACCAGCGGGAGAGACCCAGTACTTC.

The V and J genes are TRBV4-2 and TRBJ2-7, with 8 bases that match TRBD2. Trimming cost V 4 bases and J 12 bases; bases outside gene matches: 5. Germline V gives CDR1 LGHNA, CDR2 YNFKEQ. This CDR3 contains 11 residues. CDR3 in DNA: TGTGCCAGCAGCCCAGGGACTAGATGGTACTTC. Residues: CASSPGTRWYF.

CDR3 amino acids: CASTGLATGELFF. The CDR3 coding sequence is TGTGCCAGCACCGGACTTGCCACCGGGGAGCTGTTTTTT. The chain carries TRBV2 and TRBJ2-2; TRBD2 might be the D (5 bases). The germline gives CDR1 SNHLY, CDR2 FYNNEI. The V end lost 7 bases, the J end lost 4 bases, and 10 bases lay between the germline ends. The CDR3 is made up of 13 amino acids.

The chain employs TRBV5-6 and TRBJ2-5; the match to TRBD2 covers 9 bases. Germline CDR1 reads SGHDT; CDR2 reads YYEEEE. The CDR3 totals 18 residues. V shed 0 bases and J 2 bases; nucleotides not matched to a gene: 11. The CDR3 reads CASSLVAGGPRWQETQYF. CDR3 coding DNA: TGTGCCAGCAGCTTGGTGGCGGGAGGGCCTCGGTGGCAAGAGACCCAGTACTTC. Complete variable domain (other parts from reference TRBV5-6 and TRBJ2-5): DAGVTQSPTHLIKTRGQQVTLRCSPKSGHDTVSWYQQALGQGPQFIFQYYEEEERQRGNFPDRFSGHQFPNYSSELNVNALLLGDSALYLCASSLVAGGPRWQETQYFGPGTRLLVL.

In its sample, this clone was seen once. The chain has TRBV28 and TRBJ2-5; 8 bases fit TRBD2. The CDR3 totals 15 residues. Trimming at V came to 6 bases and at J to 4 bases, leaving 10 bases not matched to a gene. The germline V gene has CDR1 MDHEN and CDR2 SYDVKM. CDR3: CASRPGTSGGETQYF. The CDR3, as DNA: TGTGCCAGCAGGCCCGGGACTAGTGGCGGAGAGACCCAGTACTTC.

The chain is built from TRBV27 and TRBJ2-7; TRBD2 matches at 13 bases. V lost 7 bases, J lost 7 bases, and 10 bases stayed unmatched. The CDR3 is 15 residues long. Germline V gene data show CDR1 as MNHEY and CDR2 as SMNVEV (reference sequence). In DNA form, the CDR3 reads TGTGCCAGCACCGGTTGGACTAGCGGGAGTGAAGAGCAGTACTTC. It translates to CASTGWTSGSEEQYF.

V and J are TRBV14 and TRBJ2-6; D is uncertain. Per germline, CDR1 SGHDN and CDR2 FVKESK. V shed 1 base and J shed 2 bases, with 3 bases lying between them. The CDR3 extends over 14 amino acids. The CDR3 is CASSQVAGANVLTF. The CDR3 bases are TGTGCCAGCAGCCAAGTAGCTGGGGCCAACGTCCTGACTTTC.

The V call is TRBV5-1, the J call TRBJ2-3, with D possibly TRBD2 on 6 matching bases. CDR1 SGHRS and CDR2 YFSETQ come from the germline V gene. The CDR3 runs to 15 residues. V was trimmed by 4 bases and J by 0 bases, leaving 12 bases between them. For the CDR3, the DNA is TGCGCCAGCAGCGCGACCGGGACTAGCACAGATACGCAGTATTTT. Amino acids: CASSATGTSTDTQYF.

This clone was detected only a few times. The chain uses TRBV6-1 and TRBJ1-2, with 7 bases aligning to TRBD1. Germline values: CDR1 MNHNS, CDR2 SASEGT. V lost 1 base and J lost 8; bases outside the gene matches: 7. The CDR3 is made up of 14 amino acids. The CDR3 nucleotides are TGTGCCAGCAGTGAAGTCGACAGGGTATGGGGCTACACCTTC. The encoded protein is CASSEVDRVWGYTF.